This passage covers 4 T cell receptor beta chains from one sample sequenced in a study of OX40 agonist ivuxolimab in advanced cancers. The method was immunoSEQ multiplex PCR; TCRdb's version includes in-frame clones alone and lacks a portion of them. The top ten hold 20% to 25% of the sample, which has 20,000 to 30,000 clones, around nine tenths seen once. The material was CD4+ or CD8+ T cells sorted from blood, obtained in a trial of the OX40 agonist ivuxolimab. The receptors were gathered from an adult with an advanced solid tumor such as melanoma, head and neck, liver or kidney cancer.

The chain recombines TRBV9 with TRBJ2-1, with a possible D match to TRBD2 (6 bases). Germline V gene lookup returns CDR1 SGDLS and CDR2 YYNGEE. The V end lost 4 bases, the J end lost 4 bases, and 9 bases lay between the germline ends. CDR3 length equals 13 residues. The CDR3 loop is CASSSGTYNEQFF. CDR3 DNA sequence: TGTGCCAGCAGCTCCGGGACTTACAATGAGCAGTTCTTC.

The CDR3 DNA follows: TGTGCCAGCAGCTTTTCTCACAATGAGCAGTTCTTC. Its translation: CASSFSHNEQFF. The chain couples TRBV7-3 to TRBJ2-1; D remains ambiguous. The V gene's germline CDR1 is SGHTA and CDR2 FQGTGA. With 3 bases removed from V and 5 bases from J, the gap between germline ends came to 5 bases. This CDR3 is built from 12 residues.

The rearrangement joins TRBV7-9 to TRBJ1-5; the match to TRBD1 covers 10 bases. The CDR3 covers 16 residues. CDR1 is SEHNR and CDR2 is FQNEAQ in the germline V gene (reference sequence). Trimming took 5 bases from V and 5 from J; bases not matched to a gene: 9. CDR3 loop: CASSEEGTGVHQPQHF. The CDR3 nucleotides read TGTGCCAGCAGCGAGGAGGGGACAGGGGTTCATCAGCCCCAGCATTTT.

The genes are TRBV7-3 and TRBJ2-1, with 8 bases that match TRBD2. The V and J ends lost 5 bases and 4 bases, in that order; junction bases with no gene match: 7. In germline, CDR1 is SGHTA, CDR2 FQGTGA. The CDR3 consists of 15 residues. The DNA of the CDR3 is TGTGCCAGCAGCGGAGGACTAGCAGTTTACAATGAGCAGTTCTTC. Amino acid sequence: CASSGGLAVYNEQFF.